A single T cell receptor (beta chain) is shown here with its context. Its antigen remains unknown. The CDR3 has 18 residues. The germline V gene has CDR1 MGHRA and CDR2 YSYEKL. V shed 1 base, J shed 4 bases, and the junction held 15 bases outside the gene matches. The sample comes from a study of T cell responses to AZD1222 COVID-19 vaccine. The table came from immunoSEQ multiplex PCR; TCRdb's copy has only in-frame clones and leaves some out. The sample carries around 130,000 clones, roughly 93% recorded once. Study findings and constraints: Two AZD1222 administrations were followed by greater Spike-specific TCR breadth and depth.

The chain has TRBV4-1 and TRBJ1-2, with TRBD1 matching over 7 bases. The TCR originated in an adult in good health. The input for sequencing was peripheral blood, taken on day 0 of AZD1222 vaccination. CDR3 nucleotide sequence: TGCGCCAGCAGCCAAGGGATGGGGACAGCCCAACCCCCCTATGGCTACACCTTC. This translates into CASSQGMGTAQPPYGYTF.